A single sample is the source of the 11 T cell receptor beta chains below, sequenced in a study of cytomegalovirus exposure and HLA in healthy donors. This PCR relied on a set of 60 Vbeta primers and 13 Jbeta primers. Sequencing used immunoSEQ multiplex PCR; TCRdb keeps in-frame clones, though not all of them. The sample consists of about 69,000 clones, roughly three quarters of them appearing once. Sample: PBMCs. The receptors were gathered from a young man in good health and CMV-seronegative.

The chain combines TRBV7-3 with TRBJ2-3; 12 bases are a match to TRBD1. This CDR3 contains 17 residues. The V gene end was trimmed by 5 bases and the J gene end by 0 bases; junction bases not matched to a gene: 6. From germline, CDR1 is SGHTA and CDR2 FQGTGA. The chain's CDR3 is CASSVGQGARSTDTQYF. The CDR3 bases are TGTGCCAGCAGCGTGGGACAGGGGGCCCGAAGCACAGATACGCAGTATTTT.

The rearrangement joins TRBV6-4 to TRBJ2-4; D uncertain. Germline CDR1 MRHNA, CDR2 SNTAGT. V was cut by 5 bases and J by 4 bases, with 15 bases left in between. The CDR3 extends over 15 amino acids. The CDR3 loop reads CASSPPSRKKNIQYF. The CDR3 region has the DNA TGTGCCAGCAGTCCACCATCCAGGAAGAAAAACATTCAGTACTTC.

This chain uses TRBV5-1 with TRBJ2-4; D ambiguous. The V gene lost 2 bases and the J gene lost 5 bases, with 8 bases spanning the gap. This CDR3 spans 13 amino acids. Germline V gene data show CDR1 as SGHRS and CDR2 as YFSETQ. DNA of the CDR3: TGCGCCAGCAGCTTCGACTGGGAAAACATTCAGTACTTC. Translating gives CASSFDWENIQYF.

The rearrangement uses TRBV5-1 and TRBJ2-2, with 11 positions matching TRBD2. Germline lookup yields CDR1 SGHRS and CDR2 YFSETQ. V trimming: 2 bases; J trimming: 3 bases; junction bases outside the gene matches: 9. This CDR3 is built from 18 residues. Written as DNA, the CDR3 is TGCGCCAGCAGCTTTGCGGTAGCGGGGGGGCCTGACACCGGGGAGCTGTTTTTT. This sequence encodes CASSFAVAGGPDTGELFF. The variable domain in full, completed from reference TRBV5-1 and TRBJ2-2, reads KAGVTQTPRYLIKTRGQQVTLSCSPISGHRSVSWYQQTPGQGLQFLFEYFSETQRNKGNFPGRFSGRQFSNSRSEMNVSTLELGDSALYLCASSFAVAGGPDTGELFFGEGSRLTVL.

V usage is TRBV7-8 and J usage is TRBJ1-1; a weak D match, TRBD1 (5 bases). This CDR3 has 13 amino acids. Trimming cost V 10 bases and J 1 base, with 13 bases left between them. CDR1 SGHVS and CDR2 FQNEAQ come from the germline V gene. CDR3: CAIRLTGNTEAFF. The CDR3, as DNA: TGTGCCATCCGTTTAACAGGGAACACTGAAGCTTTCTTT.

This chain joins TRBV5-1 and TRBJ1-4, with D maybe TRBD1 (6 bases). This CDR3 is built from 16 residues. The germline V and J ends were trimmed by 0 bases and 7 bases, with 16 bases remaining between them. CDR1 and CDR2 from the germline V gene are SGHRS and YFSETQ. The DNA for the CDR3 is TGCGCCAGCAGCTTGGGGGAACAGGGTTTGGGTGAAAAACTGTTTTTT. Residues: CASSLGEQGLGEKLFF.

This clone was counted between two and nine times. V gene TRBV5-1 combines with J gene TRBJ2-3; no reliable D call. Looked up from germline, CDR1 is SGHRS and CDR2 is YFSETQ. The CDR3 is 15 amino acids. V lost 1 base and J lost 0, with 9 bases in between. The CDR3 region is CASSLRDSSTDTQYF. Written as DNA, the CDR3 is TGCGCCAGCAGCTTGCGAGACTCTAGCACAGATACGCAGTATTTT. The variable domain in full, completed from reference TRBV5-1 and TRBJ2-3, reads KAGVTQTPRYLIKTRGQQVTLSCSPISGHRSVSWYQQTPGQGLQFLFEYFSETQRNKGNFPGRFSGRQFSNSRSEMNVSTLELGDSALYLCASSLRDSSTDTQYFGPGTRLTVL.

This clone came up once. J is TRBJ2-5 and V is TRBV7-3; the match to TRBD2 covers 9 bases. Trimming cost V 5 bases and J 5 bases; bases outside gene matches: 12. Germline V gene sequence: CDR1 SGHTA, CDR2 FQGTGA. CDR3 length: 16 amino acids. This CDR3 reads CASSPGRGGAEETQYF. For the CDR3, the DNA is TGTGCCAGCAGCCCAGGGCGCGGGGGGGCCGAGGAGACCCAGTACTTC.

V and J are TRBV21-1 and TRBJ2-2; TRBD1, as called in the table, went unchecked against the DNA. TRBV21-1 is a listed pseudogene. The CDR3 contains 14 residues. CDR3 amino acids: CASPDRGITGELFF. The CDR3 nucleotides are TGTGCCAGCCCCGACAGGGGGATCACCGGGGAGCTGTTTTTT.

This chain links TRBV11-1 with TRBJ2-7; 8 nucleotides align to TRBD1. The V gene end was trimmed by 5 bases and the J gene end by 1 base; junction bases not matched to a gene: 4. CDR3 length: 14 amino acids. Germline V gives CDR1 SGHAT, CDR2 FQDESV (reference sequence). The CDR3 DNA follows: TGTGCCAGCAGCGACAGGGGTCGGTCCTACGAGCAGTACTTC. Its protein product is CASSDRGRSYEQYF.

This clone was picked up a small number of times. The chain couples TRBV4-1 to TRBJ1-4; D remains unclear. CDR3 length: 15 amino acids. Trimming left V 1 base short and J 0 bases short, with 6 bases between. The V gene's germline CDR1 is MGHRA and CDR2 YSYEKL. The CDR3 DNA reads TGCGCCAGCAGCCAAGCCCAGGCAACTAATGAAAAACTGTTTTTT. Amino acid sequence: CASSQAQATNEKLFF.